This T cell receptor (beta chain) was sequenced in a study of T cell repertoires in cytomegalovirus infection. Overall study context: Epitope selection comprised recently identified HLA-C-restricted CMV epitopes and well-studied HLA-B-restricted CMV epitopes. Public TCR beta signatures provided an indication of both CMV infection and a matching HLA type. Study findings and constraints: Cumulative public TCR beta family frequency identified carriers of CMV plus the relevant HLA.

Between the trimmed V and J ends, which lost 2 bases and 7 bases, there was a span of 7 bases. CDR1 is SGHNT and CDR2 is YYREEE in the germline V gene (reference sequence). This CDR3 spans 12 amino acids. MiXCR was run by TCRdb on the reads, yielding one entry per CDR3 protein. The sample yields some 940,000 distinct CDR3 sequences, 31% seen once. This clonotype was seen a few times. What it recognizes is unknown. The chain couples TRBV5-4 to TRBJ2-1; D unclear. The sample in question was cultured CD8+ T cells from PBMCs, obtained from culture after CMV antigen stimulation. The source is a human donor in good health (CMV status not recorded). Some clones in this sample may be carry-over from other donors' samples. CDR3 region: CASSFLSNEQFF. The CDR3 nucleotides read TGTGCCAGCAGCTTTCTATCAAATGAGCAGTTCTTC.